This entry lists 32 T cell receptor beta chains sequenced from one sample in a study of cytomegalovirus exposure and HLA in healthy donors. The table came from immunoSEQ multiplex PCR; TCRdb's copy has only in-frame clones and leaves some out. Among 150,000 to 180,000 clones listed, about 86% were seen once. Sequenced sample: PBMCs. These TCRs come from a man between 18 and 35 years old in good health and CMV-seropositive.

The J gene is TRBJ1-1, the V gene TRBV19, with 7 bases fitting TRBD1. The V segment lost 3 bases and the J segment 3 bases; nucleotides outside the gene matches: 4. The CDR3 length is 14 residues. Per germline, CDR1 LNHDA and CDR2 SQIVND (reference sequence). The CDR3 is CASSITGADTEAFF. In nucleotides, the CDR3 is TGTGCCAGTAGTATCACAGGGGCCGACACTGAAGCTTTCTTT.

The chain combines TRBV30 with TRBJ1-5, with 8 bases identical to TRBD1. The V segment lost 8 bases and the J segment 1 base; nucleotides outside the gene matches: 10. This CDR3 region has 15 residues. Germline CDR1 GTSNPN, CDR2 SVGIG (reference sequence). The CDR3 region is CAGSKGTGSNQPQHF. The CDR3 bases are TGTGCCGGAAGCAAAGGGACAGGAAGCAATCAGCCCCAGCATTTT.

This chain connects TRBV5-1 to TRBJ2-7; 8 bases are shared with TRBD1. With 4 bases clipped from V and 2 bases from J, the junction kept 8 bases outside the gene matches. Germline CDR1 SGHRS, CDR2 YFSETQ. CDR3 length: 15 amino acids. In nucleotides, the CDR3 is TGCGCCAGCAGCCCTCAGACAGGGGTGGCCTACGAGCAGTACTTC. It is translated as CASSPQTGVAYEQYF.

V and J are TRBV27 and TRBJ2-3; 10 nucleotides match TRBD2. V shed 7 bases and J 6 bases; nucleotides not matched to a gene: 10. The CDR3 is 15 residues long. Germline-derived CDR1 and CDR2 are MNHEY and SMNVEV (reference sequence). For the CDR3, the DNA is TGTGCCAGCAAACAGAGCGGGAGGGCCGGGGATACGCAGTATTTT. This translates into CASKQSGRAGDTQYF.

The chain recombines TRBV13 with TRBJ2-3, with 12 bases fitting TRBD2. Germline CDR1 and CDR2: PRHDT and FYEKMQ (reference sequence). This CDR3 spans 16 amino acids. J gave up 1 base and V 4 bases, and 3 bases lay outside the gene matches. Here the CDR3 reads CASSYRLAGGTDTQYF. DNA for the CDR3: TGTGCCAGCAGCTACAGACTAGCGGGGGGCACAGATACGCAGTATTTT.

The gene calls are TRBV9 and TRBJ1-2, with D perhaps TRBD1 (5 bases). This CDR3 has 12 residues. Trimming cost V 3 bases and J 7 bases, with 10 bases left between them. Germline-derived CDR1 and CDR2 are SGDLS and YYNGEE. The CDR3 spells CASSATGVGYTF. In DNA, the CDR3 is TGTGCCAGCAGCGCCACGGGGGTTGGCTACACCTTC.

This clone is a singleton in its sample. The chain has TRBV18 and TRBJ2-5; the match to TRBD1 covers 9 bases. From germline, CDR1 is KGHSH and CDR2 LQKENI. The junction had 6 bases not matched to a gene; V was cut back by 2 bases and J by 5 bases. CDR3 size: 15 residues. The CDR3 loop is CASSPGTGNRETQYF. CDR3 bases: TGTGCCAGCTCACCAGGGACAGGGAATAGGGAGACCCAGTACTTC.

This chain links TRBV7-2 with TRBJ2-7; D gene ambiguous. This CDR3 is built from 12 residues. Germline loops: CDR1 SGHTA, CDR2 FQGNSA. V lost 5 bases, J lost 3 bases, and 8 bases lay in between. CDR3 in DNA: TGTGCCAGCAGCCCCCCCAACTACGAGCAGTACTTC. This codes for CASSPPNYEQYF.

CDR3 sequence (DNA): TGCGCCAGCAGCCAACACCTCTCAGGGAATCAGCCCCAGCATTTT. This sequence encodes CASSQHLSGNQPQHF. This sequence joins TRBV4-3 and TRBJ1-5; tentative D call: TRBD1 (5 bases). Germline CDR1 reads LGHNA; CDR2 reads YSLEER. The CDR3 runs to 15 residues. The ends were cut back, 2 bases at V and 4 bases at J, with 12 bases in the middle.

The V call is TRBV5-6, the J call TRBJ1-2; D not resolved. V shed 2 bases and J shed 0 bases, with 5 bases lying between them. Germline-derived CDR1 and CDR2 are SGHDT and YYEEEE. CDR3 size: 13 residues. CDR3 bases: TGTGCCAGCAGCTTTCAGTCTAACTATGGCTACACCTTC. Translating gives CASSFQSNYGYTF.

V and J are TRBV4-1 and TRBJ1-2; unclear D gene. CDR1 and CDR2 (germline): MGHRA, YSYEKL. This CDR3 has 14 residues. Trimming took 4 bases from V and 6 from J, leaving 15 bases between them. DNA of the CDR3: TGCGCCAGCAGCCTCGGAGGGCGGAGTGATGGCTACACCTTC. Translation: CASSLGGRSDGYTF.

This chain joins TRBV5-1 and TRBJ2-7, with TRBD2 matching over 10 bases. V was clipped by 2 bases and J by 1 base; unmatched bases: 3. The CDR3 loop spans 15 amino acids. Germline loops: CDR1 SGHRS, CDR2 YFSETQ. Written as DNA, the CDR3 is TGCGCCAGCAGCTTACAAGCGGGAGGGTCCTACGAGCAGTACTTC. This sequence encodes CASSLQAGGSYEQYF.

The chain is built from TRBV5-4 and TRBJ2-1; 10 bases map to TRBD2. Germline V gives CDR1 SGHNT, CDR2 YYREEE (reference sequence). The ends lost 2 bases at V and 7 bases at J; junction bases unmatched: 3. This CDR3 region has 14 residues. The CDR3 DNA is TGTGCCAGCAGCTTCCAGCGGGGGGGGAATGAGCAGTTCTTC. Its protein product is CASSFQRGGNEQFF.

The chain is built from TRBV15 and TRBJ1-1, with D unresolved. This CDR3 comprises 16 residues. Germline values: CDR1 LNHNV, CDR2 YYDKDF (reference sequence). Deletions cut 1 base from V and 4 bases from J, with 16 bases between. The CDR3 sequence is CATSRGPKGVSTEAFF. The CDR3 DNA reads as TGTGCCACCAGCAGAGGTCCTAAGGGAGTTAGCACTGAAGCTTTCTTT. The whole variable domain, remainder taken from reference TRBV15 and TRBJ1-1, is DAMVIQNPRYQVTQFGKPVTLSCSQTLNHNVMYWYQQKSSQAPKLLFHYYDKDFNNEADTPDNFQSRRPNTSFCFLDIRSPGLGDTAMYLCATSRGPKGVSTEAFFGQGTRLTVV.

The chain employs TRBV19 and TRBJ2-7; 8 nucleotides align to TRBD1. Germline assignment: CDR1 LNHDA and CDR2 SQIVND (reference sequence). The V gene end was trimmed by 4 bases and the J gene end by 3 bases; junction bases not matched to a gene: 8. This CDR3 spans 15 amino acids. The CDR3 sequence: CASSSTGGAFYEQYF. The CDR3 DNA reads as TGTGCCAGTAGTAGCACAGGGGGTGCCTTCTACGAGCAGTACTTC. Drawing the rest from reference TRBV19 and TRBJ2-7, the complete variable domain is DGGITQSPKYLFRKEGQNVTLSCEQNLNHDAMYWYRQDPGQGLRLIYYSQIVNDFQKGDIAEGYSVSREKKESFPLTVTSAQKNPTAFYLCASSSTGGAFYEQYFGPGTRLTVT.

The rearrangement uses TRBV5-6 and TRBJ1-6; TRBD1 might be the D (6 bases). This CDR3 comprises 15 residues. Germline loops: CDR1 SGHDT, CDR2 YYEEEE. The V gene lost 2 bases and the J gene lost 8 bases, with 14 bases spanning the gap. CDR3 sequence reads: CASSLTGFRDSPLHF. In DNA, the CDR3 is TGTGCCAGCAGCTTAACAGGGTTTCGGGATTCACCCCTCCACTTT.

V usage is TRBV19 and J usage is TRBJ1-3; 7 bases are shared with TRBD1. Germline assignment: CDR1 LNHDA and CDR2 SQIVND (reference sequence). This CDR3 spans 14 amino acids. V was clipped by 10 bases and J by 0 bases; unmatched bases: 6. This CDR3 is CATKGALSGNTIYF. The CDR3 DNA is TGTGCCACAAAGGGGGCCCTCTCTGGAAACACCATATATTTT.

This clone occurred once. The CDR3 spells CASSQAANTGELFF. CDR3 nucleotide sequence: TGTGCCAGCAGCCAAGCCGCGAACACCGGGGAGCTGTTTTTT. This chain joins TRBV4-2 and TRBJ2-2; D ambiguous. Trimming pared 1 base from V and 0 bases from J, leaving 3 bases between. Germline V CDR1 and CDR2: LGHNA, YNFKEQ. The CDR3 totals 14 residues.

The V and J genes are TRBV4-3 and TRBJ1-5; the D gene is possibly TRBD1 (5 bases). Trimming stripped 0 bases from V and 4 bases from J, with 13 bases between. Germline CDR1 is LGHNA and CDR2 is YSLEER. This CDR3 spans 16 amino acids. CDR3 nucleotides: TGCGCCAGCAGCCAAGATTGGGCAGGGCCGAATCAGCCCCAGCATTTT. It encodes CASSQDWAGPNQPQHF.

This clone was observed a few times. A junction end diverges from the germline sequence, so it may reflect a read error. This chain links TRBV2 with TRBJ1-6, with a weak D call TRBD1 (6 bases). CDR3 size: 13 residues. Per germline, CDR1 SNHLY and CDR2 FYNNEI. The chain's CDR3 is CASSTGYISPLHF. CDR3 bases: TGTGCCAGCAGCACAGGGTATATTTCACCCCTCCACTTT.

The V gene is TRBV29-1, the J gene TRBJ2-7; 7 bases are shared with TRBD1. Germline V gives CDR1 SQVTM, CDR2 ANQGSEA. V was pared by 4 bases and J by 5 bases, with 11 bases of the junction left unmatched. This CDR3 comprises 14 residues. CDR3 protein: CSVVTQGVSHEQYF. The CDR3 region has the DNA TGCAGCGTTGTGACGCAGGGGGTAAGCCACGAGCAGTACTTC.

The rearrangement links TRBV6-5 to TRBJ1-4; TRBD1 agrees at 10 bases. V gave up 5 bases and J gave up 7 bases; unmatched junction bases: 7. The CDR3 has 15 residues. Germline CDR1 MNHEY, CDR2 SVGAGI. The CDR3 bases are TGTGCCAGCAGTATCTCTGGGACAGGGGTTGAAAAACTGTTTTTT. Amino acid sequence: CASSISGTGVEKLFF.

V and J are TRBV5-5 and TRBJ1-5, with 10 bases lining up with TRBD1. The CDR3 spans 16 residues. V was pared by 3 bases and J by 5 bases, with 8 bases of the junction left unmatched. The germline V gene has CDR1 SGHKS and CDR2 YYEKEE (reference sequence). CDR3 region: CASSSSGGQGYQPQHF. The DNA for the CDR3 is TGTGCCAGCAGCTCGAGCGGGGGACAGGGGTATCAGCCCCAGCATTTT.

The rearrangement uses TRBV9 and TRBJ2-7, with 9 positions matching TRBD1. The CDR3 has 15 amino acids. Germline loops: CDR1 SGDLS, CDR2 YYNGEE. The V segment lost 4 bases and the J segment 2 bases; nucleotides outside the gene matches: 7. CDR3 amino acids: CASSTDRGPTYEQYF. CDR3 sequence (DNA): TGTGCCAGCAGCACGGACAGGGGCCCCACCTACGAGCAGTACTTC.

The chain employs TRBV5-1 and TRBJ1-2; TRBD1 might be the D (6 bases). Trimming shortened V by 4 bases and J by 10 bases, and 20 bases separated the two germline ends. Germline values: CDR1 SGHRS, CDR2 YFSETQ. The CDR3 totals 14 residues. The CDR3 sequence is CASSNGTQYADYTF. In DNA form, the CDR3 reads TGCGCCAGCAGCAACGGGACACAGTATGCTGACTACACCTTC.

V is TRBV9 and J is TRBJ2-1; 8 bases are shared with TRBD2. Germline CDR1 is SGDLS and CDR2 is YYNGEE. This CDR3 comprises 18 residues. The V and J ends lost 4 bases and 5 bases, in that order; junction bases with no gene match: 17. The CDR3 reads CASSPSGLAGLKNNEQFF. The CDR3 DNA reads TGTGCCAGCAGCCCCTCGGGGCTAGCGGGCCTTAAAAACAATGAGCAGTTCTTC.

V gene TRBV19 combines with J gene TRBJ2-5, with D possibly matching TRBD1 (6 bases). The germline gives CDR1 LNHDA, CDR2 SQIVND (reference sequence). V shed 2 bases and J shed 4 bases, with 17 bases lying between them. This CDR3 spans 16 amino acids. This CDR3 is CASSIRVQGLGETQYF. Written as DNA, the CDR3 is TGTGCCAGTAGTATAAGGGTACAGGGCTTGGGAGAGACCCAGTACTTC.

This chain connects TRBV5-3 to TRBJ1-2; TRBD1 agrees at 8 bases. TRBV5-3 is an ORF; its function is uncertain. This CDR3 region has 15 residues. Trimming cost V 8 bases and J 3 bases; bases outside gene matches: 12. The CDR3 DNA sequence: TGTGCCAGCAGCCAGCGCGGACAGGGCTACTATGGCTACACCTTC. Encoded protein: CASSQRGQGYYGYTF.

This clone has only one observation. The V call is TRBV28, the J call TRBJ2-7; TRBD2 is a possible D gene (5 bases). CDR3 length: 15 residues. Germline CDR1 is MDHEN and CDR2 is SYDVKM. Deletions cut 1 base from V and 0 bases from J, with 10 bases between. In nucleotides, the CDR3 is TGTGCCAGCAGTTTATACGGGAAGACCTCCTACGAGCAGTACTTC. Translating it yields CASSLYGKTSYEQYF. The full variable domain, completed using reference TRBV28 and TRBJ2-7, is DVKVTQSSRYLVKRTGEKVFLECVQDMDHENMFWYRQDPGLGLRLIYFSYDVKMKEKGDIPEGYSVSREKKERFSLILESASTNQTSMYLCASSLYGKTSYEQYFGPGTRLTVT.

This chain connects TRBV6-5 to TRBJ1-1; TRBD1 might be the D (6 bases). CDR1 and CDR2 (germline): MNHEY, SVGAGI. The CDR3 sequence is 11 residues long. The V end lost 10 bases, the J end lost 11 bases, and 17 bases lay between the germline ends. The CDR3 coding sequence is TGTGCCATCTTCTCCCGGGGGGGCGCTTTCTTT. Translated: CAIFSRGGAFF.

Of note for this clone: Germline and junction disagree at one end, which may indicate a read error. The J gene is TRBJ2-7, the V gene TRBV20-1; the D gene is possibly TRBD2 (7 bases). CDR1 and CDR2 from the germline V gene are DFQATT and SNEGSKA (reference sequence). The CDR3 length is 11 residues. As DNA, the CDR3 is TGCAGTGCTAGGGGAGGGACACCTAGGGACTTC. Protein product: CSARGGTPRDF.

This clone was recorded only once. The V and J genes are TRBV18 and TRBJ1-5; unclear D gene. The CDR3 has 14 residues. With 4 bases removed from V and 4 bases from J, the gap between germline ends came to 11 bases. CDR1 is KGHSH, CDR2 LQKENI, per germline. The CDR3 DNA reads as TGTGCCAGCTCACTTAATAATCAGAATCAGCCCCAGCATTTT. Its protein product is CASSLNNQNQPQHF.